Included here is one T cell receptor beta chain sequence, with context. What it binds is unknown. In every patient, relapse followed autologous stem cell transplantation, while exposure to brentuximab vedotin differed. Best overall response was complete response, partial response or progressive disease in these relapsed/refractory classical Hodgkin lymphoma patients. This sample is part of a study of PD-1 blockade in classical Hodgkin lymphoma. Study summary: Patients got intravenous nivolumab 3 mg/kg every 2 weeks. Study-wide points: Complete responders matched newly diagnosed patients in baseline diversity. Baseline TCR diversity was reportedly lower in newly diagnosed patients than healthy donors.

Germline CDR1 and CDR2: MNHEY and SVGAGI. V was pared by 0 bases and J by 5 bases, with 5 bases of the junction left unmatched. The CDR3 extends over 15 amino acids. Sequenced by immunoSEQ multiplex PCR; TCRdb stores in-frame clones only, minus some. The profile covers tens of thousands of clones, with more than 80% appearing a single time and 14% to 15% taken by the ten largest. The chain carries TRBV6-5 and TRBJ1-1; 8 positions agree with TRBD1. The receptor was derived from a human donor with classical Hodgkin lymphoma. Sequencing was performed on peripheral blood mononuclear cells (PBMCs), taken at baseline. The CDR3 reads CASSYSGTGETEAFF. The CDR3 bases are TGTGCCAGCAGTTACTCAGGGACAGGAGAGACTGAAGCTTTCTTT.